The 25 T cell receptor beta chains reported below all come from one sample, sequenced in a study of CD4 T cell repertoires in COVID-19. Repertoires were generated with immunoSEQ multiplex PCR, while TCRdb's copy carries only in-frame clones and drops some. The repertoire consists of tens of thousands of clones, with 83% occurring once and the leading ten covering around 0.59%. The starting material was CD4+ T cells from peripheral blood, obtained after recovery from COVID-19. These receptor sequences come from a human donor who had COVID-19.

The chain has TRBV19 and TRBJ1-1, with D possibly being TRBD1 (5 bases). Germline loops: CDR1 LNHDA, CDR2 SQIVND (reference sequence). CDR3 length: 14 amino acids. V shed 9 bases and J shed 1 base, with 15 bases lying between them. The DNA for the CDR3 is TGTGCCAGCACTGAACTAACAGGGAACACTGAAGCTTTCTTT. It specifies CASTELTGNTEAFF.

The CDR3 DNA sequence: TGTGCCAGTAGCCGGATGACGGGGGTTGGCACAGATACGCAGTATTTT. It encodes CASSRMTGVGTDTQYF. The chain recombines TRBV19 with TRBJ2-3; tentative D call: TRBD2 (6 bases). Between the trimmed V and J ends, which lost 6 bases and 1 base, there was a span of 17 bases. Germline CDR1 reads LNHDA; CDR2 reads SQIVND (reference sequence). CDR3 length: 16 residues.

This CDR3 is CASSRSGRTGYYTF. Written as DNA, the CDR3 is TGTGCCAGCAGCCGCTCGGGGCGGACGGGCTACTACACCTTC. V gene TRBV6-5 combines with J gene TRBJ1-2; a weak D match, TRBD1 (5 bases). The CDR3 runs to 14 residues. The ends were cut back, 6 bases at V and 10 bases at J, with 21 bases in the middle. Germline V gives CDR1 MNHEY, CDR2 SVGAGI.

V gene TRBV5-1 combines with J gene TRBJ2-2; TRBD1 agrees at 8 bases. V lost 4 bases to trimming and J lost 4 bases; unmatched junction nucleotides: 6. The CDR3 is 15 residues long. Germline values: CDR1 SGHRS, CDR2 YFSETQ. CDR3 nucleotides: TGCGCCAGCAGCCTAGACACAGGGGGCACCGGGGAGCTGTTTTTT. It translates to CASSLDTGGTGELFF.

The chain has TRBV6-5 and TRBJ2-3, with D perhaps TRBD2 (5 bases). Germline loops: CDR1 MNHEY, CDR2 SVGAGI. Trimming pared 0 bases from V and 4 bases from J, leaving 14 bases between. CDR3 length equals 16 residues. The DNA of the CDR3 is TGTGCCAGCAGTTACTCTACTAGTCCTGGGGCAGATACGCAGTATTTT. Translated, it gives CASSYSTSPGADTQYF.

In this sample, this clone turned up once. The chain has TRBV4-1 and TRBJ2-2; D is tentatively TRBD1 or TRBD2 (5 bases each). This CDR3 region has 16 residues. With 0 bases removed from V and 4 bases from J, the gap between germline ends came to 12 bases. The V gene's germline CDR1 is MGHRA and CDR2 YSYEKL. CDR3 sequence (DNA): TGCGCCAGCAGCCAAGAGCCAGGGACCCGCACCGGGGAGCTGTTTTTT. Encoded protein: CASSQEPGTRTGELFF.

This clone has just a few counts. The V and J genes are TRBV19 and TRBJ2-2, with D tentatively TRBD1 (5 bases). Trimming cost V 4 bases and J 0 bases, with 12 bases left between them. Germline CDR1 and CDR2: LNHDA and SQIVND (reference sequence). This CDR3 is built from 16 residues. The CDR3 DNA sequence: TGTGCCAGTAGTAGAGGCGGCAGGGCGAACACCGGGGAGCTGTTTTTT. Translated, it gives CASSRGGRANTGELFF. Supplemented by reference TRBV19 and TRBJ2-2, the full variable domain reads DGGITQSPKYLFRKEGQNVTLSCEQNLNHDAMYWYRQDPGQGLRLIYYSQIVNDFQKGDIAEGYSVSREKKESFPLTVTSAQKNPTAFYLCASSRGGRANTGELFFGEGSRLTVL.

CDR3 DNA sequence: TGTGCCTGGAGTGTAGGGGGAGGGGCCGGCGAGCAGTACTTC. Translation gives CAWSVGGGAGEQYF. The rearrangement links TRBV30 to TRBJ2-7, with a weak D call TRBD2 (7 bases). Germline assignment: CDR1 GTSNPN and CDR2 SVGIG (reference sequence). CDR3 length: 14 amino acids. V gave up 0 bases and J gave up 6 bases, with 15 bases separating them.

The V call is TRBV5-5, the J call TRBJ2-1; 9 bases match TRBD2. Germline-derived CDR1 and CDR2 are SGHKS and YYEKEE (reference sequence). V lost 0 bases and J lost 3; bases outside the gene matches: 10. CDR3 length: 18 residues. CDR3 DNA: TGTGCCAGCAGCTTGGGACCCTCGACTAGCGGAAACTACAATGAGCAGTTCTTC. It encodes CASSLGPSTSGNYNEQFF.

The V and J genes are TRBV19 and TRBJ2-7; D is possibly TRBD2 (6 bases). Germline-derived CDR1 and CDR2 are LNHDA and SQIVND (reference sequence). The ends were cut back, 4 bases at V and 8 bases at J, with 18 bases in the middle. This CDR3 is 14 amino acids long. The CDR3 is CASSNSLDYRQQYF. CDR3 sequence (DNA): TGTGCCAGTAGTAACAGTCTGGACTATCGTCAGCAGTACTTC.

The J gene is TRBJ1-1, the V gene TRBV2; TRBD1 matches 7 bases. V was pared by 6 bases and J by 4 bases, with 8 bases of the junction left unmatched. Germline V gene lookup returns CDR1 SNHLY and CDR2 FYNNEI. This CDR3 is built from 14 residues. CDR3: CASRTQGRGTEAFF. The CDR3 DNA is TGTGCCAGCAGGACACAGGGGAGGGGCACTGAAGCTTTCTTT.

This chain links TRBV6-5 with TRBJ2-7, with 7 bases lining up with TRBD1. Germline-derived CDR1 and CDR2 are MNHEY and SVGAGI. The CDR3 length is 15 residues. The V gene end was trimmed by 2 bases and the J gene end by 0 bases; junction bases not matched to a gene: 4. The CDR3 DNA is TGTGCCAGCAGTTACGGGGACAGAGGCTCCTACGAGCAGTACTTC. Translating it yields CASSYGDRGSYEQYF.

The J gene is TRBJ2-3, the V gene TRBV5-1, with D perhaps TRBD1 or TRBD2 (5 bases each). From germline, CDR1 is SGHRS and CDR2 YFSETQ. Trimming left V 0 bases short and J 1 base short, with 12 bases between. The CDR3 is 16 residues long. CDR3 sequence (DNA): TGCGCCAGCAGCTTGGGGGGGATGTACGGCACAGATACGCAGTATTTT. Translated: CASSLGGMYGTDTQYF.

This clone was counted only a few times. The CDR3 sequence is CASSKGGQPNTEAFF. DNA of the CDR3: TGTGCCAGCAGCAAAGGGGGACAACCGAACACTGAAGCTTTCTTT. The genes are TRBV7-8 and TRBJ1-1, with D perhaps matching TRBD1 (6 bases). The CDR3 is made up of 15 amino acids. The V end was cut by 5 bases, the J end by 1 base, with 14 bases between. CDR1 is SGHVS and CDR2 is FQNEAQ in the germline V gene. Drawing the rest from reference TRBV7-8 and TRBJ1-1, the complete variable domain is GAGVSQSPRYKVAKRGQDVALRCDPISGHVSLFWYQQALGQGPEFLTYFQNEAQLDKSGLPSDRFFAERPEGSVSTLKIQRTQQEDSAVYLCASSKGGQPNTEAFFGQGTRLTVV.

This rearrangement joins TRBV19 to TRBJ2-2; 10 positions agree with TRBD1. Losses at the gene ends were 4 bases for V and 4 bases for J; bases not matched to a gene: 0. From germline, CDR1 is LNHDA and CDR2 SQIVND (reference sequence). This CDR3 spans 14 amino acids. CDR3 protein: CASSRQGATGELFF. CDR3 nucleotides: TGTGCCAGTAGTAGACAGGGGGCCACCGGGGAGCTGTTTTTT.

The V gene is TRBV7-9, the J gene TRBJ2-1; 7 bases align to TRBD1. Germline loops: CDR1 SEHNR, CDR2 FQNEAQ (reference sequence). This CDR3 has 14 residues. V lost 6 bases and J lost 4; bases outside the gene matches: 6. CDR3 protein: CASSGDREYNEQFF. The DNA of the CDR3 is TGTGCCAGCAGTGGGGACAGAGAATACAATGAGCAGTTCTTC.

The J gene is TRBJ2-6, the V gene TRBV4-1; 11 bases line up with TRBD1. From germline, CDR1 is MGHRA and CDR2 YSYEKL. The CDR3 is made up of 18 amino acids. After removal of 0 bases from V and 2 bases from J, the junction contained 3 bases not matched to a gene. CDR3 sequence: CASSQDPGQGAGANVLTF. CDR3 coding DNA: TGCGCCAGCAGCCAAGATCCGGGACAGGGGGCTGGGGCCAACGTCCTGACTTTC.

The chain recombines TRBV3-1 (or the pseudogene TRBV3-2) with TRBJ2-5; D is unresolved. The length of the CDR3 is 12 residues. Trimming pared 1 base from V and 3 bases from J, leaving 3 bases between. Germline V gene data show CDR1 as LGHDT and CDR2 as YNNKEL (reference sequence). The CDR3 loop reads CASSQVKETQYF. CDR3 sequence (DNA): TGTGCCAGCAGCCAAGTCAAAGAGACCCAGTACTTC.

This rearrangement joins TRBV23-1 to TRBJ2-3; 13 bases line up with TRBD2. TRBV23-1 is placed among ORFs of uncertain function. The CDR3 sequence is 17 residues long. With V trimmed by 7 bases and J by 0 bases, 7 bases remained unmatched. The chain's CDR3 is CASKTGLAGASTDTQYF. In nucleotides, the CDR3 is TGCGCCAGCAAAACAGGACTAGCGGGGGCTAGCACAGATACGCAGTATTTT.

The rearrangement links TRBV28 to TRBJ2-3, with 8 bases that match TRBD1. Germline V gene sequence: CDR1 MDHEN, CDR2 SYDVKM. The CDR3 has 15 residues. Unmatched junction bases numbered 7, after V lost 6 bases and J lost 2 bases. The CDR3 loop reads CASSYLDRDTDTQYF. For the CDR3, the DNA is TGTGCCAGCAGCTATTTGGACAGGGACACAGATACGCAGTATTTT.

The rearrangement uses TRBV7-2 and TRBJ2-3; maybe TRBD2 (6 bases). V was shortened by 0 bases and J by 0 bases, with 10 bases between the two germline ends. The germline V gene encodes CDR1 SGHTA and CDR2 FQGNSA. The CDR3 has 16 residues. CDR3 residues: CASSLALAASTDTQYF. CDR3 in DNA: TGTGCCAGCAGCTTAGCGTTAGCGGCTAGCACAGATACGCAGTATTTT.

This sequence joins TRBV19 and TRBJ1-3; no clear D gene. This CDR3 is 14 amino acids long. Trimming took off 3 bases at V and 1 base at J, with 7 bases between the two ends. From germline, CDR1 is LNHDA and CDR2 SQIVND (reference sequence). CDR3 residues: CASSMRTSGNTIYF. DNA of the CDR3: TGTGCCAGTAGTATGCGTACGTCTGGAAACACCATATATTTT.

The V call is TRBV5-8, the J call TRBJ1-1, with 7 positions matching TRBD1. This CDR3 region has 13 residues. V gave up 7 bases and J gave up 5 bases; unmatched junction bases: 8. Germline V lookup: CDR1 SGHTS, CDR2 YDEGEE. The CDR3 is CASRPRGITEAFF. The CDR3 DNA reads TGTGCCAGCCGGCCCAGGGGGATTACTGAAGCTTTCTTT.

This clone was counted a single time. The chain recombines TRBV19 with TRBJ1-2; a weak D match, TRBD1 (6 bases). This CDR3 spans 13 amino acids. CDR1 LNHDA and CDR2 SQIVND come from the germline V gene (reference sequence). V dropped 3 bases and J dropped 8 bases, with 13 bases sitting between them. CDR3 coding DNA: TGTGCCAGTAGTATTGAGGGGGGATGGGGCTACACCTTC. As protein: CASSIEGGWGYTF. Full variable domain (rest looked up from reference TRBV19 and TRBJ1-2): DGGITQSPKYLFRKEGQNVTLSCEQNLNHDAMYWYRQDPGQGLRLIYYSQIVNDFQKGDIAEGYSVSREKKESFPLTVTSAQKNPTAFYLCASSIEGGWGYTFGSGTRLTVV.

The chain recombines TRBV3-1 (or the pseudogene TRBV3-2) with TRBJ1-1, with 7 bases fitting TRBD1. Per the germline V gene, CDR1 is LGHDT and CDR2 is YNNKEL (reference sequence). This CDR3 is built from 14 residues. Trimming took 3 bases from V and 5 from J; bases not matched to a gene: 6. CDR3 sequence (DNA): TGTGCCAGCAGCCAGACAGGGTCGAAGACTGAAGCTTTCTTT. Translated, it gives CASSQTGSKTEAFF.